Here is one TCR beta chain with its context. The clone's antigen remains unknown. One base away there is no much larger clone; base qualities are not given. Library method: the immunoSEQ multiplex PCR assay. For most patients, genomic DNA was isolated with the Qiagen DNeasy Blood and Tissue Kit and shipped frozen to Adaptive Biotechnologies for TCR sequencing. Adaptive Biotechnologies carried out high-throughput TCR-beta CDR3 sequencing of genomic DNA for most patients. The published analysis was carried out like this. Adaptive's ImmunoSEQ software supplied the TCR sequencing data for under 20 patients, while MiXCR and VDJtools were used to process a few other patients. To correct CD4 versus CD8 sorting errors, any sequence found in both subsets at a frequency ratio below 5:1 was removed. CDR3 nucleotide sequences shared by donor and recipient were removed because the origin of these sequences could not be assigned. At least 2-fold expansion over unstimulated cells and a minimum CFSE-low frequency of 0.002% (template counts) or 0.001% (read counts) were required for clones to be classified as alloreactive. A clone was considered mappable if detected in the sequenced pre-transplant spleen, lymph node, or MLR CFSE-low populations of the donor or recipient. The cumulative frequency of alloreactive clones was calculated as a percentage of all sequences, weighted by copy number. Imported from immuneACCESS, the table was reduced by TCRdb to in-frame sequences with V and J called. These copies leave out some clones; in studies compared against another copy, an unresolved V gene accounts for under half, and the cause of the remainder is not known. D and trimming were read from the DNA, whereas the V and J calls and clone size are those reported in that table. Counted in this sample were fewer than 85,000 clones; about 89% of them appeared once. Of the sample, roughly 2.5% is held by the ten largest clones.

According to the study, the label for this sample's time point signals: cells obtained before transplantation from donor or recipient. CD3+CD4+ and CD3+CD8+ populations were FACS-sorted from unstimulated pre-transplant donor and recipient cells taken from spleen or lymph nodes. The data were taken from a study of graft-versus-host responses after intestinal transplantation (dated by TCRdb to about 2021). In terms of the full investigation: The transplants that recipients got were multivisceral, liver-intestinal, or isolated intestinal. Anti-thymocyte globulin induction was given to all recipients, followed by maintenance tacrolimus and steroids for approximately 3 years. Graft-versus-host and host-versus-graft alloreactive T cell clones were tracked in the graft, circulation and bone marrow after intestinal transplantation using bulk TCR-beta CDR3 sequencing. A peak of at least 4% donor T cells among recipient peripheral blood mononuclear cells was the definition used for donor T cell macrochimerism. To identify alloreactive clones, pre-transplant mixed lymphocyte reaction products were sequenced and compared with unstimulated pre-transplant donor and recipient T cells. Of the 20 to 25 intestinal transplant recipients enrolled in the cohort, one of whom was a retransplant, a few patients without pretransplant specimens were excluded. Instead of going to the commercial service, samples from a few later patients were sequenced in-house on an Illumina MiSeq and processed with MiXCR. Study-wide findings and limitations: Conclusions were limited by the relatively low number and heterogeneity of intestinal transplant patients. High GvH to HvG T cell clonal ratios were observed in the allografts of patients with donor T cell macrochimerism. GvH clones were detected in recipient bone marrow, and some appeared earlier in ileal mucosa or blood, consistent with an intestinal mucosal origin. Early after transplant, peak levels of circulating GvH clones were associated with declines in HvG clones.

The sample was unstimulated CD8+ T cells sorted from spleen or lymph node cells, taken before intestinal transplant. This TCR came from a human donor who received an intestinal transplant.

The nucleotide sequence is TGTGCCAGCAGTTTATCGGGACAGGGGGTCCTAGCTAACTATGGCTACACCTTC. Its translation reads: CASSLSGQGVLANYGYTF. The chain uses TRBV27 and TRBJ1-2; 11 bases in between match TRBD1. Spanning cysteine to phenylalanine, the CDR3 consists of 18 amino acids. Here the CDR3 DNA is all that survives: 54 bases in frame from base 1. Per the germline V gene (reference sequence), MNHEY is the CDR1 and SMNVEV is the CDR2. Germline trimming amounts to 0 bases on V and 0 bases on J, with 6 as the count of junction bases outside the gene matches.